The clone carrying this T cell receptor beta chain appeared once. Assay: immunoSEQ multiplex PCR; the TCRdb copy retains only in-frame clones and omits some. The data show about 55,000 clones, roughly 80% seen once. The data belong to a study of blood T cell repertoires in COVID-19. The origin of this receptor is a human donor in a cohort sampled during active or convalescent COVID-19. The sequenced material came from peripheral blood.

The CDR3 DNA reads as TGTGCCATCAGTGAGTCGGAGGGTGGCTACACCTTC. Protein product: CAISESEGGYTF. The chain uses TRBV10-3 and TRBJ1-2; D not resolved. This CDR3 comprises 12 residues. Between the trimmed V and J ends, which lost 0 bases and 7 bases, there was a span of 6 bases. The germline V gene has CDR1 ENHRY and CDR2 SYGVKD.